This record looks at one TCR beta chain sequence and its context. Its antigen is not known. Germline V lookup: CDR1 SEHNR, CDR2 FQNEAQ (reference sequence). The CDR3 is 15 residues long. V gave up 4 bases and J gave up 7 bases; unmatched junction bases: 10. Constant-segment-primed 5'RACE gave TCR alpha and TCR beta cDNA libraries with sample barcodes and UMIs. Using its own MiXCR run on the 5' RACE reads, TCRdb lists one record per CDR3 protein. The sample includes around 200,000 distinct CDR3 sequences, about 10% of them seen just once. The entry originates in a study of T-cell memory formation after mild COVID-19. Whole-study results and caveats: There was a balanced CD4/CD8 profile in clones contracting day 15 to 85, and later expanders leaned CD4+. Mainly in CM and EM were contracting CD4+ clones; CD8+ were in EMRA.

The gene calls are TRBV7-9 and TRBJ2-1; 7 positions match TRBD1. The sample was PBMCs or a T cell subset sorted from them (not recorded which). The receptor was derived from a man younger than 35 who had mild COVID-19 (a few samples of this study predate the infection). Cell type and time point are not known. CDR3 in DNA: TGTGCCAGCAGCTCCTACGGACAGGTTGGAAATGAGCAGTTCTTC. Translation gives CASSSYGQVGNEQFF.